The 30 T cell receptor beta chains below all came from one sample that was sequenced in a study of beta chain features in type 1 diabetes. TCRB transcripts that were expressed got sequenced, as all of the isolated RNA had been reverse transcribed. TCRdb's table, derived via immunoSEQ multiplex PCR, lists solely in-frame clones and lacks some. The repertoire consists of 500,000 to 700,000 clones, with 15% occurring once and the leading ten covering about 0.093%. Specimen: naive CD4+ T cells from blood. These receptors were obtained from a young man in good health.

J is TRBJ2-1 and V is TRBV7-8; 8 bases map to TRBD2. Trimming cost V 5 bases and J 8 bases; bases outside gene matches: 14. Germline values: CDR1 SGHVS, CDR2 FQNEAQ. There are 16 residues in the CDR3. The CDR3 spells CASSRREAGEFDEQFF. CDR3 coding DNA: TGTGCCAGCAGCCGCCGCGAAGCGGGAGAGTTCGATGAGCAGTTCTTC.

This chain links TRBV25-1 with TRBJ2-2; 8 bases fit TRBD1. CDR3 length: 15 amino acids. Germline-derived CDR1 and CDR2 are MGHDK and SYGVNS. J was trimmed by 0 bases and V by 6 bases; bases with no gene match: 3. The CDR3 protein is CASRTDRANTGELFF. The CDR3 bases are TGTGCCAGCAGGACGGACAGGGCGAACACCGGGGAGCTGTTTTTT.

This CDR3 is CASSVGTGSSGETQYF. The CDR3 coding sequence is TGTGCCAGCAGCGTAGGAACAGGGTCCTCGGGAGAGACCCAGTACTTC. V gene TRBV9 combines with J gene TRBJ2-5; a weak D match, TRBD1 (6 bases). This CDR3 has 16 residues. Trimming stripped 0 bases from V and 4 bases from J, with 16 bases between. The germline CDR1 and CDR2 sequences are SGDLS and YYNGEE.

The J gene is TRBJ2-2, the V gene TRBV6-6; TRBD1 aligns across 9 bases. Trimming took 4 bases from V and 6 from J; bases not matched to a gene: 3. This CDR3 is built from 14 residues. Germline loops: CDR1 MNHNY, CDR2 SVGAGI (reference sequence). CDR3 DNA: TGTGCCAGCAGTTCTACAGGGGGCCCCGGGGAGCTGTTTTTT. It specifies CASSSTGGPGELFF.

The gene calls are TRBV7-3 and TRBJ2-1; tentatively, D is TRBD2 (6 bases). Germline V gives CDR1 SGHTA, CDR2 FQGTGA. The V and J ends lost 6 bases and 4 bases respectively, with 13 bases between them. CDR3 length: 14 amino acids. CDR3 nucleotide sequence: TGTGCCAGCAGACTTGGACGGGAGTACAATGAGCAGTTCTTC. Its protein product is CASRLGREYNEQFF.

V and J are TRBV30 and TRBJ1-2; D uncertain. V was pared by 0 bases and J by 6 bases, with 11 bases between. This CDR3 is 13 amino acids long. CDR1 is GTSNPN, CDR2 SVGIG, per germline (reference sequence). Written as DNA, the CDR3 is TGTGCCTGGAGTGTAAAGGGAGCGGATGGCTACACCTTC. Its translation is CAWSVKGADGYTF.

This clone occurred a few times. The chain links TRBV9 to TRBJ2-3; D is ambiguous. The CDR3 has 17 residues. CDR1 and CDR2 from the germline V gene are SGDLS and YYNGEE. V was pared by 0 bases and J by 3 bases, with 17 bases between. This CDR3 is CASSVGDGLVSTDTQYF. DNA for the CDR3: TGTGCCAGCAGCGTAGGAGACGGGCTGGTCAGTACAGATACGCAGTATTTT. The variable domain in full, with the rest retrieved from reference TRBV9 and TRBJ2-3, is DSGVTQTPKHLITATGQRVTLRCSPRSGDLSVYWYQQSLDQGLQFLIQYYNGEERAKGNILERFSAQQFPDLHSELNLSSLELGDSALYFCASSVGDGLVSTDTQYFGPGTRLTVL.

V and J are TRBV9 and TRBJ1-5, with D hard to call. Trimming left V 0 bases short and J 5 bases short, with 9 bases between. The CDR3 spans 14 residues. Germline values: CDR1 SGDLS, CDR2 YYNGEE. CDR3 nucleotide sequence: TGTGCCAGCAGCGTAGAGGCCAGTGATCAGCCCCAGCATTTT. Protein sequence: CASSVEASDQPQHF.

The chain employs TRBV6-5 and TRBJ2-4, with D unclear. The CDR3 is 15 residues long. Trimming took off 6 bases at V and 0 bases at J, with 12 bases between the two ends. The V gene's germline CDR1 is MNHEY and CDR2 SVGAGI. As DNA, the CDR3 is TGTGCCAGCAGATCCCCCCGGTTAGCCAAAAACATTCAGTACTTC. Its protein product is CASRSPRLAKNIQYF.

V gene TRBV12-1 combines with J gene TRBJ2-1; the table's D call of TRBD2 was not tested on the DNA. TRBV12-1 is given as a pseudogene. The CDR3 is made up of 14 amino acids. Here the CDR3 reads CASRMTSGATGQFF. DNA of the CDR3: TGTGCCAGCAGGATGACTAGCGGGGCTACTGGGCAGTTCTTC.

This clone was found a few times. The rearrangement joins TRBV4-1 to TRBJ2-7; the D is unclear. CDR3 length: 14 amino acids. V gave up 0 bases and J gave up 5 bases, with 11 bases separating them. Germline loops: CDR1 MGHRA, CDR2 YSYEKL. CDR3 nucleotide sequence: TGCGCCAGCAGCCAAGATCCCCATTTGCACGAGCAGTACTTC. Translating it yields CASSQDPHLHEQYF.

The chain links TRBV27 to TRBJ1-5; 9 bases are shared with TRBD1. CDR1 and CDR2 from the germline V gene are MNHEY and SMNVEV (reference sequence). This CDR3 comprises 15 residues. V shed 3 bases, J shed 1 base, and the junction held 1 base outside the gene matches. Here the CDR3 reads CASSLGQGSNQPQHF. As DNA, the CDR3 is TGTGCCAGCAGTTTGGGACAGGGAAGCAATCAGCCCCAGCATTTT.

The CDR3 coding sequence is TGCGCCAGCAGCTCCCGACTAGCGGGCTACGAGCAGTACTTC. This codes for CASSSRLAGYEQYF. The chain couples TRBV4-1 to TRBJ2-7; 10 bases are a match to TRBD2. CDR3 size: 14 residues. CDR1 and CDR2 from the germline V gene are MGHRA and YSYEKL. V trimming: 5 bases; J trimming: 3 bases; junction bases outside the gene matches: 4.

The chain recombines TRBV5-6 with TRBJ1-2; tentative D call: TRBD1 (5 bases). Trimming removed 2 bases from V and 4 bases from J, with 15 bases in between. The CDR3 loop spans 15 amino acids. Looked up from germline, CDR1 is SGHDT and CDR2 is YYEEEE. The CDR3 sequence is CASSFTGNPAYGYTF. DNA for the CDR3: TGTGCCAGCAGCTTCACAGGCAACCCGGCCTATGGCTACACCTTC.

The chain recombines TRBV18 with TRBJ2-7; TRBD1 matches 10 bases. With 4 bases clipped from V and 2 bases from J, the junction kept 2 bases outside the gene matches. CDR1 is KGHSH and CDR2 is LQKENI in the germline V gene. This CDR3 contains 14 residues. Here the CDR3 reads CASSLGQGAYEQYF. The CDR3 nucleotides read TGTGCCAGCTCACTTGGACAGGGGGCCTACGAGCAGTACTTC. Combining the CDR3 with reference TRBV18 and TRBJ2-7 gives the whole variable domain NAGVMQNPRHLVRRRGQEARLRCSPMKGHSHVYWYRQLPEEGLKFMVYLQKENIIDESGMPKERFSAEFPKEGPSILRIQQVVRGDSAAYFCASSLGQGAYEQYFGPGTRLTVT.

This clone was found a few times. This rearrangement joins TRBV10-3 to TRBJ2-3; TRBD1 is a possible D gene (5 bases). This CDR3 region has 15 residues. V was clipped by 4 bases and J by 1 base, with 12 bases between them. Per germline, CDR1 ENHRY and CDR2 SYGVKD. CDR3 sequence (DNA): TGTGCCATCAGTGGTCGCAGGGAAGGCACAGATACGCAGTATTTT. This sequence encodes CAISGRREGTDTQYF.

The genes are TRBV15 and TRBJ2-3; weak D call: TRBD1 (5 bases). V gave up 4 bases and J gave up 2 bases, with 7 bases separating them. The CDR3 is made up of 13 amino acids. The germline V gene has CDR1 LNHNV and CDR2 YYDKDF (reference sequence). The CDR3 sequence: CATSTGNTDTQYF. The DNA for the CDR3 is TGTGCCACCAGCACAGGGAACACAGATACGCAGTATTTT.

This clone appeared a few times. The V and J genes are TRBV4-2 and TRBJ2-5; TRBD2 aligns across 9 bases. After removal of 3 bases from V and 5 bases from J, the junction contained 7 bases not matched to a gene. The CDR3 has 15 amino acids. Germline loops: CDR1 LGHNA, CDR2 YNFKEQ. The CDR3 DNA is TGTGCCAGCAGCCAGCGGGGGGGACAGTCGGAGACCCAGTACTTC. Translated: CASSQRGGQSETQYF.

This clone appeared a single time. V is TRBV11-2 and J is TRBJ1-1, with a weak D call TRBD1 (5 bases). The CDR3 length is 15 residues. V was cut by 4 bases and J by 1 base, with 13 bases left in between. CDR1 and CDR2 (germline): SGHAT, FQNNGV. CDR3 nucleotide sequence: TGTGCCAGCAGCTCGGGTCAGGGATGGAACACTGAAGCTTTCTTT. Amino acids: CASSSGQGWNTEAFF.

The V and J genes are TRBV7-2 and TRBJ2-7, with a tentative D call TRBD1 (6 bases). The length of the CDR3 is 14 residues. The V gene's germline CDR1 is SGHTA and CDR2 FQGNSA. The ends were cut back, 3 bases at V and 2 bases at J, with 11 bases in the middle. CDR3 residues: CASSLDSATYEQYF. The CDR3, as DNA: TGTGCCAGCAGCTTGGACAGTGCTACCTACGAGCAGTACTTC.

This clone turned up a few times. The genes are TRBV27 and TRBJ2-5; D is ambiguous. Trimming left V 7 bases short and J 2 bases short, with 2 bases between. This CDR3 is built from 10 residues. The germline V gene encodes CDR1 MNHEY and CDR2 SMNVEV (reference sequence). The CDR3 spells CASTQETQYF. CDR3 in DNA: TGTGCCAGCACTCAAGAGACCCAGTACTTC.

V usage is TRBV7-9 and J usage is TRBJ2-7; D is ambiguous. V was trimmed by 5 bases and J by 7 bases, leaving 15 bases between them. From germline, CDR1 is SEHNR and CDR2 FQNEAQ (reference sequence). This CDR3 comprises 13 residues. The CDR3 here is CASSPGLGWEQYF. The CDR3 DNA follows: TGTGCCAGCAGCCCTGGGCTCGGATGGGAGCAGTACTTC.

The J gene is TRBJ2-5, the V gene TRBV5-6; tentatively, D is TRBD1 (5 bases). CDR1 is SGHDT and CDR2 is YYEEEE in the germline V gene. The CDR3 covers 16 residues. Trimming cost V 2 bases and J 2 bases, with 16 bases left between them. CDR3 nucleotide sequence: TGTGCCAGCAGCTTTCGACGGACACGACCGCAAGAGACCCAGTACTTC. Translated: CASSFRRTRPQETQYF.

As DNA, the CDR3 is TGTGCCAGCAGCCTACCGGGACAGGGACCAGATACGCAGTATTTT. Translation: CASSLPGQGPDTQYF. This rearrangement joins TRBV5-4 to TRBJ2-3, with TRBD1 identical over 9 bases. This CDR3 has 15 amino acids. The trim removed 4 bases at V and 4 bases at J, leaving 7 bases unmatched. CDR1 SGHNT and CDR2 YYREEE come from the germline V gene (reference sequence).

This clone was seen a few times. The chain combines TRBV19 with TRBJ1-1; 9 bases line up with TRBD1. Germline V CDR1 and CDR2: LNHDA, SQIVND (reference sequence). V lost 6 bases to trimming and J lost 5 bases; unmatched junction nucleotides: 4. This CDR3 region has 13 residues. CDR3: CASRGTGTTEAFF. In DNA form, the CDR3 reads TGTGCCAGTAGAGGGACAGGGACGACTGAAGCTTTCTTT.

The gene calls are TRBV2 and TRBJ2-7; 11 bases map to TRBD1. CDR3 length: 15 residues. Germline V gene data show CDR1 as SNHLY and CDR2 as FYNNEI. The J segment lost 2 bases and the V segment lost 5 bases, leaving 5 bases of the junction unmatched. The CDR3 DNA reads TGTGCCAGCAGTACCCAGGGACAGGGGGCCTACGAGCAGTACTTC. Translation gives CASSTQGQGAYEQYF.

This clone was observed a few times. This chain joins TRBV25-1 and TRBJ2-2; D remains ambiguous. Germline V lookup: CDR1 MGHDK, CDR2 SYGVNS. This CDR3 has 12 residues. Trimming took 8 bases from V and 6 from J, leaving 10 bases between them. CDR3 DNA: TGTGCCAGCCGAGGAGCGCCCGGGGAGCTGTTTTTT. This sequence encodes CASRGAPGELFF.

The genes are TRBV28 and TRBJ2-7, with D perhaps TRBD1 or TRBD2 (5 bases each). The CDR3 loop spans 19 amino acids. Germline CDR1 MDHEN, CDR2 SYDVKM. Trimming stripped 5 bases from V and 6 bases from J, with 32 bases between. This CDR3 is CASSPLFRGRHRPTTEQYF. CDR3 nucleotides: TGTGCCAGCAGTCCCCTTTTCCGGGGACGGCACCGCCCTACGACCGAGCAGTACTTC.

A single count supports this clone. This chain connects TRBV28 to TRBJ1-4; no clear D. Trimming stripped 4 bases from V and 2 bases from J, with 11 bases between. Germline CDR1 and CDR2: MDHEN and SYDVKM. CDR3 length: 15 amino acids. The CDR3 spells CASSYPTLTNEKLFF. In DNA, the CDR3 is TGTGCCAGCAGTTATCCGACACTGACTAATGAAAAACTGTTTTTT.

The chain joins TRBV19 to TRBJ2-3; D perhaps matches TRBD2 (5 bases). There are 14 residues in the CDR3. CDR1 is LNHDA and CDR2 is SQIVND in the germline V gene (reference sequence). Trimming pared 6 bases from V and 1 base from J, leaving 11 bases between. The CDR3 sequence is CASRKRTGTDTQYF. CDR3 in DNA: TGTGCCAGTAGAAAGCGGACCGGCACAGATACGCAGTATTTT.